The entry below describes one T cell receptor (beta chain). Its antigen remains unknown. The CDR3 is 13 residues long. V lost 7 bases and J 7 bases, leaving 16 bases between the germline ends. Germline V gene lookup returns CDR1 ENHRY and CDR2 SYGVKD. An Oncomine TCR Beta short-read assay was used to sequence the DNA from cultured CD4+ T cells. MiXCR, applied by TCRdb to the PCR reads, yields one record per CDR3 protein. The table lists 12,000 to 15,000 distinct CDR3 sequences, around a third of them singletons. These data come from a study of vaccination and CD4 T cells after COVID-19. Treatment noted: roughly ten-day PBMC culture with coronavirus spike peptide pools or control peptides (ViraFEST assay).

The source is a human donor with COVID-19. Sequenced sample: cultured CD4+ T cells from blood. This chain joins TRBV10-3 and TRBJ2-5; maybe TRBD2 (6 bases). The CDR3 bases are TGTGCCATCAAAGGTCCGGGAGAGGGGACCCAGTACTTC. Amino acids: CAIKGPGEGTQYF.